This TCR beta chain was profiled in a study of blood T cells in healthy people across ages. Study-level findings and limits: Long-lived donors carried more naive CD4+ cells and greater diversity than aged donors.

Through a sample-barcoded 5' primer and a J-beta primer mix, a second PCR was run for roughly 7 to 12 cycles. Sequencing yielded, for each sample, at least 3 million paired-end reads carrying CDR3. One entry per CDR3 protein results from TCRdb running MiXCR on the 5' RACE reads. The sample shows approximately 360,000 distinct CDR3 sequences, about 55% of them seen only once. About this clonotype itself: Its antigen remains unidentified.

Trimming pared 7 bases from V and 2 bases from J, leaving 12 bases between. This CDR3 is 12 amino acids long. Germline V gene sequence: CDR1 SQVTM, CDR2 ANQGSEA. Donor samples were obtained from healthy Caucasian individuals from Russia, aged about 6 to 100. The sequenced sample was blood. This chain links TRBV29-1 with TRBJ2-7, with D possibly being TRBD1 or TRBD2 (5 bases each). This receptor was obtained from a man in his sixties in good health. DNA of the CDR3: TGCAGCGCCACCGGGACGACCTACGAGCAGTACTTC. This translates into CSATGTTYEQYF.